This is a list of T cell receptor beta chains from one sample in a study of blood T cell repertoires in COVID-19. Profiling relied on immunoSEQ multiplex PCR, and the TCRdb table lists in-frame clones only, not all of them. The sample yields approximately 98,000 clones, about 88% seen once. Sequencing was done on a sample of peripheral blood. The receptors here all came from a human donor in a cohort sampled during active COVID-19. Both conserved end residues are part of each CDR3. The D gene is left open where the match is weak. A clone size is listed for some rows: how often the clone was seen (once, few, many), or a class if it is expanded.

CDR3 length	D gene	V gene	J gene	clone size	CDR3 protein	CDR3 DNA
15	TRBD2	TRBV19	TRBJ2-7	few	CASSPRLAGEGEQYF	TGTGCCAGTAGTCCCCGACTAGCGGGAGAGGGCGAGCAGTACTTC
15	TRBD1	TRBV5-1	TRBJ2-7	-	CASSLAAGGVYEQYF	TGCGCCAGCAGCTTGGCCGCAGGGGGTGTATACGAGCAGTACTTC
13	-	TRBV29-1	TRBJ1-2	-	CSVEWRANYGYTF	TGCAGCGTTGAATGGAGGGCTAACTATGGCTACACCTTC
15	TRBD1	TRBV5-1	TRBJ2-3	-	CASSFPFRGTDTQYF	TGCGCCAGCAGCTTCCCCTTCAGGGGGACAGATACGCAGTATTTT
12	TRBD1	TRBV2	TRBJ2-7	-	CASRQGAYEQYF	TGTGCCAGCCGGCAGGGGGCGTACGAGCAGTACTTC
18	-	TRBV9	TRBJ2-5	once	CASSLGLTSISGQETQYF	TGTGCCAGCAGCTTGGGACTTACCAGCATAAGTGGCCAAGAGACCCAGTACTTC
16	TRBD2	TRBV5-6	TRBJ2-1	-	CASSLAAGDSYNEQFF	TGTGCCAGCAGCTTGGCAGCGGGGGACTCCTACAATGAGCAGTTCTTC
13	TRBD1	TRBV29-1	TRBJ2-7	-	CSVAPGQGGEQYF	TGCAGCGTCGCCCCGGGACAGGGCGGAGAGCAGTACTTC
16	-	TRBV6-2/TRBV6-3	TRBJ2-4	few	CASSFGTLPSQNIQYF	TGTGCCAGCAGCTTCGGGACTCTACCTAGTCAAAACATTCAGTACTTC
16	TRBD1	TRBV5-1	TRBJ2-1	-	CASRGQDPGAYNEQFF	TGCGCCAGCAGGGGACAGGACCCCGGGGCCTACAATGAGCAGTTCTTC
14	TRBD1	TRBV4-1	TRBJ1-1	once	CASSRWDRDTEAFF	TGCGCCAGCAGCCGGTGGGACAGGGACACTGAAGCTTTCTTT
14	TRBD1	TRBV5-6	TRBJ1-2	-	CASSSGTAIYGYTF	TGTGCCAGCAGCTCCGGGACAGCTATTTATGGCTACACCTTC
13	-	TRBV28	TRBJ1-2	-	CASSPGGAQGYTF	TGTGCCAGCAGCCCTGGGGGGGCTCAAGGCTACACCTTC
11	-	TRBV7-3	TRBJ2-3	few	CASSSGRTQYF	TGTGCCAGCAGCTCAGGTCGTACGCAGTATTTT
14	TRBD1	TRBV2	TRBJ1-2	once	CASSEQQGNYGYTF	TGTGCCAGCAGTGAACAACAGGGGAACTATGGCTACACCTTC
14	-	TRBV18	TRBJ2-1	once	CASSPPDKYNEQFF	TGTGCCAGCTCACCCCCGGACAAATACAATGAGCAGTTCTTC
15	-	TRBV28	TRBJ2-5	once	CASNLGQGSVETQYF	TGTGCCAGCAACTTAGGGCAGGGTTCGGTAGAGACCCAGTACTTC
15	TRBD2	TRBV30	TRBJ2-1	-	CAWSGAGVAYNEQFF	TGTGCCTGGAGTGGGGCGGGAGTCGCCTACAATGAGCAGTTCTTC
14	-	TRBV27	TRBJ1-3	few	CASSLAGAGNTIYF	TGTGCCAGCAGTTTAGCGGGAGCTGGAAACACCATATATTTT
13	-	TRBV18	TRBJ2-5	-	CASSPLRQETQYF	TGTGCCAGCTCACCGCTACGTCAAGAGACCCAGTACTTC
13	-	TRBV29-1	TRBJ2-4	-	CSVGPGAKNIQYF	-
15	TRBD1	TRBV5-1	TRBJ1-5	-	CASSWTGGHNQPQHF	TGCGCCAGCAGCTGGACAGGGGGGCACAATCAGCCCCAGCATTTT
13	-	TRBV6-6	TRBJ2-5	-	CASSYESQETQYF	TGTGCCAGCAGTTACGAGTCCCAAGAGACCCAGTACTTC